The 20 T cell receptor beta chains below all came from one sample that was sequenced in a study of blood T cell repertoires in COVID-19. Sequencing was performed with immunoSEQ multiplex PCR; in TCRdb, only in-frame clones are kept and a portion is missing. The sample contains roughly 100,000 clones, approximately 85% of which appear only once. The material sequenced was peripheral blood. The receptors stem from a man between 60 and 70 years old with acute or convalescent COVID-19.

This clone was seen just once. The chain combines TRBV10-3 with TRBJ2-3; D unresolved. V was shortened by 3 bases and J by 0 bases, with 7 bases between the two germline ends. CDR1 ENHRY and CDR2 SYGVKD come from the germline V gene. The CDR3 loop spans 14 amino acids. The CDR3 reads CAISDESSTDTQYF. The CDR3 DNA follows: TGTGCCATCAGTGATGAGTCTAGCACAGATACGCAGTATTTT.

This clone turned up a few times. The chain links TRBV25-1 to TRBJ2-3; D gene unclear. Germline V CDR1 and CDR2: MGHDK, SYGVNS. V was clipped by 5 bases and J by 2 bases, with 8 bases between them. The CDR3 consists of 13 residues. In nucleotides, the CDR3 is TGTGCCAGCAGTTCGAGTTACACAGATACGCAGTATTTT. Its translation: CASSSSYTDTQYF.

This chain joins TRBV7-3 and TRBJ2-1; TRBD2 agrees at 8 bases. The CDR3 consists of 16 residues. J lost 8 bases, V lost 3 bases, and 12 bases had no gene match. Germline V lookup: CDR1 SGHTA, CDR2 FQGTGA. CDR3: CASSFDGGALGYEQFF. The CDR3 nucleotides read TGTGCCAGCAGCTTTGACGGGGGGGCACTTGGGTATGAGCAGTTCTTC. Together with reference TRBV7-3 and TRBJ2-1, the CDR3 gives the full variable domain: GAGVSQTPSNKVTEKGKYVELRCDPISGHTALYWYRQSLGQGPEFLIYFQGTGAADDSGLPNDRFFAVRPEGSVSTLKIQRTERGDSAVYLCASSFDGGALGYEQFFGPGTRLTVL.

The chain joins TRBV27 to TRBJ2-3; a weak D match, TRBD2 (5 bases). The V gene's germline CDR1 is MNHEY and CDR2 SMNVEV (reference sequence). Trimming stripped 0 bases from V and 4 bases from J, with 17 bases between. CDR3 size: 17 residues. In DNA form, the CDR3 reads TGTGCCAGCAGTTTATCTATCTTGGGGAGTTGGGCAGATACGCAGTATTTT. The encoded protein is CASSLSILGSWADTQYF.

The J gene is TRBJ2-1, the V gene TRBV7-6; TRBD2 aligns across 9 bases. The ends lost 7 bases at V and 7 bases at J; junction bases unmatched: 8. Germline loops: CDR1 SGHVS, CDR2 FNYEAQ. The CDR3 extends over 14 amino acids. CDR3 loop: CASTGRGGSNEQFF. Here the CDR3 DNA reads TGTGCCAGCACCGGGCGGGGGGGGAGTAATGAGCAGTTCTTC.

The sample holds one count of this clone. The chain employs TRBV28 and TRBJ1-4, with 8 bases identical to TRBD1. This CDR3 is built from 16 residues. V lost 5 bases, J lost 2 bases, and 7 bases stayed unmatched. The germline V gene encodes CDR1 MDHEN and CDR2 SYDVKM. CDR3 in amino acids: CASSLTGTGTNEKLFF. In nucleotides, the CDR3 is TGTGCCAGCAGTCTTACCGGGACAGGCACTAATGAAAAACTGTTTTTT.

This rearrangement joins TRBV10-3 to TRBJ2-2, with D possibly TRBD2 on 6 matching bases. CDR1 is ENHRY, CDR2 SYGVKD, per germline. The CDR3 extends over 13 amino acids. V was trimmed by 6 bases and J by 6 bases, leaving 11 bases between them. DNA of the CDR3: TGTGCCATCAGAGGGACTCCATCCGGGGAGCTGTTTTTT. This sequence encodes CAIRGTPSGELFF.

The chain employs TRBV6-5 and TRBJ1-3, with a possible D match to TRBD1 (6 bases). V lost 5 bases and J lost 7, with 12 bases in between. The germline gives CDR1 MNHEY, CDR2 SVGAGI. CDR3 length: 13 amino acids. The CDR3 nucleotides are TGTGCCAGCAGTACGGGACATTCTAACACCATATATTTT. This sequence encodes CASSTGHSNTIYF.

The CDR3 DNA is TGCGCCAGCAGCCTGGACAGGATGAATGAAAAACTGTTTTTT. It yields the protein CASSLDRMNEKLFF. The chain links TRBV5-1 to TRBJ1-4, with 7 bases identical to TRBD1. CDR3 size: 14 residues. Trimming at V came to 4 bases and at J to 5 bases, leaving 5 bases not matched to a gene. Germline loops: CDR1 SGHRS, CDR2 YFSETQ.

The chain recombines TRBV12-5 with TRBJ1-1, with 10 positions matching TRBD1. The CDR3 loop spans 16 amino acids. Germline lookup yields CDR1 LGHNT and CDR2 FRNRAP. V was pared by 6 bases and J by 7 bases, with 14 bases of the junction left unmatched. In DNA form, the CDR3 reads TGTGCTAGTGGACAGAAGACTCCGACAGGGGGCAGTGAAGCTTTCTTT. It encodes CASGQKTPTGGSEAFF. Variable domain in full (rest from reference TRBV12-5 and TRBJ1-1): DARVTQTPRHKVTEMGQEVTMRCQPILGHNTVFWYRQTMMQGLELLAYFRNRAPLDDSGMPKDRFSAEMPDATLATLKIQPSEPRDSAVYFCASGQKTPTGGSEAFFGQGTRLTVV.

V is TRBV5-1 and J is TRBJ2-4; maybe TRBD2 (6 bases). The length of the CDR3 is 17 residues. From germline, CDR1 is SGHRS and CDR2 YFSETQ. V was cut by 4 bases and J by 0 bases, with 17 bases left in between. The CDR3 nucleotides are TGCGCCAGCAGCAGGTCCACGCAGGGACTAGCCAAAAACATTCAGTACTTC. Its translation: CASSRSTQGLAKNIQYF.

This clone is a singleton in its sample. The V call is TRBV5-1, the J call TRBJ2-5; weak D call: TRBD1 (6 bases). CDR1 is SGHRS, CDR2 YFSETQ, per germline. This CDR3 has 13 residues. Trimming removed 4 bases at V and 3 bases at J, with 10 bases between. The CDR3 nucleotides read TGCGCCAGCAGCACCGGGACAAAAGAGACCCAGTACTTC. It is translated as CASSTGTKETQYF.

The chain is built from TRBV28 and TRBJ2-2, with TRBD2 as a possible D gene (6 bases). The V end was cut by 5 bases, the J end by 3 bases, with 13 bases between. Germline CDR1 is MDHEN and CDR2 is SYDVKM. CDR3 length: 15 amino acids. CDR3 sequence: CASSRDSSYTGELFF. In DNA form, the CDR3 reads TGTGCCAGCAGTCGGGACTCTTCTTACACCGGGGAGCTGTTTTTT.

The gene calls are TRBV7-8 and TRBJ2-5; tentative D call: TRBD2 (6 bases). The CDR3 is 14 amino acids. The V end lost 6 bases, the J end lost 0 bases, and 11 bases lay between the germline ends. Germline V gene data show CDR1 as SGHVS and CDR2 as FQNEAQ. CDR3 amino acids: CASRDRGYQETQYF. CDR3 DNA sequence: TGTGCCAGCAGGGACCGGGGGTACCAAGAGACCCAGTACTTC.

This sequence joins TRBV6-2 or TRBV6-3 and TRBJ1-4; TRBD1 might be the D (5 bases). CDR1 is MNHEY, CDR2 SVGEGT, per germline. V gave up 5 bases and J gave up 2 bases, with 12 bases separating them. The CDR3 contains 15 residues. The CDR3 DNA reads as TGTGCCAGCAGTGATCGGAGGGACACTAATGAAAAACTGTTTTTT. Its translation: CASSDRRDTNEKLFF.

The chain couples TRBV7-3 to TRBJ1-2; TRBD1 matches 10 bases. CDR3 length equals 13 residues. The V gene's germline CDR1 is SGHTA and CDR2 FQGTGA. Losses at the gene ends were 5 bases for V and 6 bases for J; bases not matched to a gene: 3. The DNA for the CDR3 is TGTGCCAGCAGCCGGGGACAGGGGAATGGCTACACCTTC. The encoded protein is CASSRGQGNGYTF.

The chain recombines TRBV7-2 with TRBJ1-2; 7 nucleotides align to TRBD1. The ends lost 1 base at V and 0 bases at J; junction bases unmatched: 5. CDR3 length: 16 residues. The germline V gene has CDR1 SGHTA and CDR2 FQGNSA. Written as DNA, the CDR3 is TGTGCCAGCAGCTTAGGGCCCGGGACAGCTAACTATGGCTACACCTTC. It translates to CASSLGPGTANYGYTF.

The chain uses TRBV28 and TRBJ1-4; D is possibly TRBD1 (6 bases). The germline V and J ends were trimmed by 3 bases and 0 bases, with 11 bases remaining between them. The CDR3 covers 16 residues. The germline CDR1 and CDR2 sequences are MDHEN and SYDVKM. The CDR3 DNA follows: TGTGCCAGCAGTTTCCGACAGGTAGCAACTAATGAAAAACTGTTTTTT. Encoded protein: CASSFRQVATNEKLFF. Looking up the rest from reference TRBV28 and TRBJ1-4 gives the full variable domain: DVKVTQSSRYLVKRTGEKVFLECVQDMDHENMFWYRQDPGLGLRLIYFSYDVKMKEKGDIPEGYSVSREKKERFSLILESASTNQTSMYLCASSFRQVATNEKLFFGSGTQLSVL.

This rearrangement joins TRBV5-4 to TRBJ2-6, with 7 bases lining up with TRBD1. Germline CDR1 SGHNT, CDR2 YYREEE (reference sequence). The CDR3 is made up of 15 amino acids. V shed 6 bases, J shed 2 bases, and the junction held 5 bases outside the gene matches. CDR3 residues: CASNLGGPGANVLTF. The CDR3 DNA follows: TGTGCCAGCAACCTAGGGGGCCCTGGGGCCAACGTCCTGACTTTC. Full variable domain (rest looked up from reference TRBV5-4 and TRBJ2-6): ETGVTQSPTHLIKTRGQQVTLRCSSQSGHNTVSWYQQALGQGPQFIFQYYREEENGRGNFPPRFSGLQFPNYSSELNVNALELDDSALYLCASNLGGPGANVLTFGAGSRLTVL.

The chain joins TRBV2 to TRBJ2-2; TRBD2 aligns across 7 bases. This CDR3 spans 15 amino acids. The V segment lost 6 bases and the J segment 4 bases; nucleotides outside the gene matches: 8. The V gene's germline CDR1 is SNHLY and CDR2 FYNNEI. The CDR3 DNA sequence: TGTGCCAGCAGAGCGGGACCCGGGACCACCGGGGAGCTGTTTTTT. Protein sequence: CASRAGPGTTGELFF.